The TCR beta chain described here comes from a study of TIL therapy for anti-PD-1-resistant metastatic lung cancer. Overall study context: Tumors carried a median about 1.5 non-synonymous mutations per megabase.

The immunoSEQ assay was v3. Each library reached some 2 million read pairs, or roughly 4.5-6.5 million at deep level. TCRdb's table, derived via immunoSEQ multiplex PCR, lists solely in-frame clones and lacks some. This sample has around 100,000 clones, with 50% to 70% found just once. Regarding time point: pre-treatment sample, taken before nivolumab and TIL therapy. The tumor samples were excised metastases, mostly pleural nodules or supraclavicular lymph nodes. Stage 4 NSCLC adults joined between late 2017 and 2020. In germline, CDR1 is SGHTA, CDR2 FQGNSA. This CDR3 region has 17 residues. V shed 1 base, J shed 2 bases, and the junction held 5 bases outside the gene matches. Points from the study as a whole: Many TIL product clones were absent from baseline tumor, suggesting clonal contraction.

With regard to this clone: Its antigen is not identified.

Sequencing used tumor tissue, obtained at baseline. The chain has TRBV7-2 and TRBJ2-1, with TRBD2 matching 10 bases. This TCR was recovered from a person aged 25-79 years with non-small cell lung cancer. CDR3 loop: CASSLGVSGGPYNEQFF. DNA of the CDR3: TGTGCCAGCAGCTTAGGGGTTAGCGGGGGGCCCTACAATGAGCAGTTCTTC.